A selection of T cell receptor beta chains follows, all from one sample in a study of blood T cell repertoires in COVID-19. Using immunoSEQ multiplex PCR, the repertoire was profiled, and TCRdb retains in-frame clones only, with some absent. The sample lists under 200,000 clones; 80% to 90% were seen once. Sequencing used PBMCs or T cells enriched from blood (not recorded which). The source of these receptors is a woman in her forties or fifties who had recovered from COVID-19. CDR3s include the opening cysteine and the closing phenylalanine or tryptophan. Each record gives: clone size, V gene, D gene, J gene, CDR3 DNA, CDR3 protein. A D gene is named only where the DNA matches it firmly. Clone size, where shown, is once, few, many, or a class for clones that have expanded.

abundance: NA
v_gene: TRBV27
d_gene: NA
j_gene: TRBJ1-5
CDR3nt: TGTGCCAGCAGCCTATCTACAGGGAATCAGCCCCAGCATTTT
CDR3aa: CASSLSTGNQPQHF

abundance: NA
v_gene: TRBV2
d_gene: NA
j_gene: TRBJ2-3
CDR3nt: TGTGCCAGAGAGAAGGGTGGGGCGGTTCAATATTCAGATACGCAGTATTTT
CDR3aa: CAREKGGAVQYSDTQYF

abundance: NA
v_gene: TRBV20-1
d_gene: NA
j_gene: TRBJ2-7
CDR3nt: TGCAGTGCTAGTAAGAGGAGGGGCGATTACGAGCAGTACTTC
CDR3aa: CSASKRRGDYEQYF

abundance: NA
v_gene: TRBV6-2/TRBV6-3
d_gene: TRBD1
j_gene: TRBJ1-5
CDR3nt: TGTGCCAGCAGTTACGCTACAGGGGGCGGTCAGCCCCAGCATTTT
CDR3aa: CASSYATGGGQPQHF

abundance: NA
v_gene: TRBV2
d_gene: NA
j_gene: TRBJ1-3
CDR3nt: TGTGCCAGCAGTGCCATCGGTGTCTCTGGAAACACCATATATTTT
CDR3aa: CASSAIGVSGNTIYF

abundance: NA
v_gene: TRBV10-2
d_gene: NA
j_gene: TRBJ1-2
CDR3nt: TGCGCCAGTACACCCATACGACAGGAAGCTAACTATGGCTACACCTTC
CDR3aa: CASTPIRQEANYGYTF

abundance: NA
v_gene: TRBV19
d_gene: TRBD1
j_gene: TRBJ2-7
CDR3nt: TGTGCCACCGATTGCCGAATCACCGGGACAGAGTTCTCCTACGAGCAGTACTTC
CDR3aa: CATDCRITGTEFSYEQYF

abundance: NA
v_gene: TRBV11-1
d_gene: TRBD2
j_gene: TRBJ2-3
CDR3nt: TGTGCCAGCAGCGTGGGACTAGCGGGAGGTACAGATACGCAGTATTTT
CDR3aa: CASSVGLAGGTDTQYF

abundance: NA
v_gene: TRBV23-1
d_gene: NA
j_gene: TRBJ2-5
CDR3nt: TGCGCCAGCAACCAGGTTAAGGTAGAGACCCAGTACTTC
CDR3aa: CASNQVKVETQYF

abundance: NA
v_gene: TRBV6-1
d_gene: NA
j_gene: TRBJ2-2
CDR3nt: TGTGCCAGCAGTGAAGCCGAGGGGGTTGACTGGAAGCTGTTTTTT
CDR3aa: CASSEAEGVDWKLFF

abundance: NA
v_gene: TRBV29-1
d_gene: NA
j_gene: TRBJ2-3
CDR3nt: TGCAGCGTTGGCCTCACTAGTTATAGCACAGATACGCAGTATTTT
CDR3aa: CSVGLTSYSTDTQYF

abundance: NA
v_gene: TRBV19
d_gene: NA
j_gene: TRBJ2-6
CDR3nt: TGTGCCAGTAGTATTCCAGGGTCTGGGGCCAACGTCCTGACTTTC
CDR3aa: CASSIPGSGANVLTF

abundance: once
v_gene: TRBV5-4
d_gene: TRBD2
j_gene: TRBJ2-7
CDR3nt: TGTGCCAGCAGCTTGACGCGGACTAGGGGTTACGAGCAGTACTTC
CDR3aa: CASSLTRTRGYEQYF

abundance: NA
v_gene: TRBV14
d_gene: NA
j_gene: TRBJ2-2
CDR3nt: TGTGCCAGCAGCCCATACTTGCCGAACCCGAACACCGGGGAGCTGTTTTTT
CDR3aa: CASSPYLPNPNTGELFF

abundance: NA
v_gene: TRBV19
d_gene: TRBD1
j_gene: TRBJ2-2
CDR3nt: TGTGCCAGTAAGGGACAGCGGTACACCGGGGAGCTGTTTTTT
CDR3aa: CASKGQRYTGELFF

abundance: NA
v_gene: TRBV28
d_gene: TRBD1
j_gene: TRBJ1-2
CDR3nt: TGTGCCAGCAGTCCGTGGACAGGGAACCACTATGGCTACACCTTC
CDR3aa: CASSPWTGNHYGYTF

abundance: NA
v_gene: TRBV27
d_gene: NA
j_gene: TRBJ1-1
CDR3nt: TGTGCCAGCAGTTCGCCAGATTGGACTGAAGCTTTCTTT
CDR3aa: CASSSPDWTEAFF

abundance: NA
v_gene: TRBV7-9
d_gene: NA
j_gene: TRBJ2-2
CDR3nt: TGTGCCAGCAGCTTTTCGGCCAGGTTGGTCGCCGGGGAGCTGTTTTTT
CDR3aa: CASSFSARLVAGELFF

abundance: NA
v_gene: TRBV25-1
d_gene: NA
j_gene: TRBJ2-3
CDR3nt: TGTGCCAGCAGTGAAGAGACGGGGGTGGGTACGCAGTATTTT
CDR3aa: CASSEETGVGTQYF

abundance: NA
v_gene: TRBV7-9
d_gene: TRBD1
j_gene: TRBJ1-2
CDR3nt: TGTGCCAGCAGCTCGCCGGGGACAGTTCAGGACTATGGCTACACCTTC
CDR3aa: CASSSPGTVQDYGYTF

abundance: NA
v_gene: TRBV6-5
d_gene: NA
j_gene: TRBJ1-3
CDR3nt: TGTGCCAGCATCAAAGCGGGCTCTGGAAACACCATATATTTT
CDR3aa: CASIKAGSGNTIYF

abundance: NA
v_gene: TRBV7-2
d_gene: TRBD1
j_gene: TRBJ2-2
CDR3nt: TGTGCCACCAAAAGAGGACAGGGGGTAGACGGGGAGCTGTTTTTT
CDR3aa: CATKRGQGVDGELFF

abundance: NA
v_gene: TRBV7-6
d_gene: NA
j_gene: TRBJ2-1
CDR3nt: TGTGCCAGCAGCTTTGGCGGGAAGTATGAGCAGTTCTTC
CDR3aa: CASSFGGKYEQFF

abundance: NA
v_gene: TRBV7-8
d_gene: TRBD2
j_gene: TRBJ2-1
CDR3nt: TGTGCCAGCAGCCCGGCCGGGACTACCTCCTACAATGAGCAGTTCTTC
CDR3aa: CASSPAGTTSYNEQFF

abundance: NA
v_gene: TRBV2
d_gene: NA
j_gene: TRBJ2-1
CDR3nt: TGTGCCAGCATGAAGCGACCCTCCTACAATGAGCAGTTCTTC
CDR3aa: CASMKRPSYNEQFF

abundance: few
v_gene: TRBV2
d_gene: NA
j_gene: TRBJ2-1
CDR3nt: TGTGCCAGCTGGGCAGAATCGTCCTACAATGAGCAGTTCTTC
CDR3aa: CASWAESSYNEQFF

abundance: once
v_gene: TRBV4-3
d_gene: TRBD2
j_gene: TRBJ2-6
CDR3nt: TGCGCCAGCAGCCCAACGGGAGGGACACCGAAGAGGGCCAACGTCCTGACTTTC
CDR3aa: CASSPTGGTPKRANVLTF

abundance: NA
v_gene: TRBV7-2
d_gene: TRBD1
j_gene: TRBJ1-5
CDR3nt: TGTGCCAGCAGCTTAGAAGGGGGCTGGCAGCCCCAGCATTTT
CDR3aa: CASSLEGGWQPQHF

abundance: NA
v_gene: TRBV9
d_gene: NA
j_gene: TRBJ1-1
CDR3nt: TGTGCCAGCAGCGTAGATCAGAACACTGAAGCTTTCTTT
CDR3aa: CASSVDQNTEAFF

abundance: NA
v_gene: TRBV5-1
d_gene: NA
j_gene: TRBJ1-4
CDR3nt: TGCGCCAGCAGCTTGAGCTCCGCGGATAATGAAAAACTGTTTTTT
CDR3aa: CASSLSSADNEKLFF

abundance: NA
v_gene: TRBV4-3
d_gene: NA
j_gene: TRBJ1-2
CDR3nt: TGCGCCAGCAGCCAAGGACAGCGCTATGGCTACACCTTC
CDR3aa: CASSQGQRYGYTF

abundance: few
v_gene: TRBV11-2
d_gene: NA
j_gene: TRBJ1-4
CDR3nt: TGTGCCAGCAGCTTATGGGAGGACGAAAAACTGTTTTTT
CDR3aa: CASSLWEDEKLFF

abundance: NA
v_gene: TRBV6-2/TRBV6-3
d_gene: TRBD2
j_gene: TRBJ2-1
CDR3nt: TGTGCCAGCAGTTACCTAGCGGAACCTTCCTACAATGAGCAGTTCTTC
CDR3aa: CASSYLAEPSYNEQFF

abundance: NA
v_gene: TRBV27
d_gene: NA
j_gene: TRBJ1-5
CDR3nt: TGTGCCAGCAGTTTAAGTCCTATTAGCAATCAGCCCCAGCATTTT
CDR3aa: CASSLSPISNQPQHF

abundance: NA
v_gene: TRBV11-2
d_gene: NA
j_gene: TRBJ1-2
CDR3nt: TGTGCCAGCAGCCCCGTCGGGGGTTCGGGAGGCTATGGCTACACCTTC
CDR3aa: CASSPVGGSGGYGYTF

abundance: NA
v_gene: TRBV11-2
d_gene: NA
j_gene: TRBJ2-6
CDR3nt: TGTGCCAGCGCAGGTCCTGGGGCCAACGTCCTGACTTTC
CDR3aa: CASAGPGANVLTF

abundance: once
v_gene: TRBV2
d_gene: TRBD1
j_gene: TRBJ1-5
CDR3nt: TGTGCCAGCAGGGAATTAGGCGGGACAGGGAACAATCAGCCCCAGCATTTT
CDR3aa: CASRELGGTGNNQPQHF

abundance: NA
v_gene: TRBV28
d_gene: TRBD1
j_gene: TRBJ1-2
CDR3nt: TGTGCCAGCAGTTTAGAGGGGGCGCGAGGATATGGCTACACCTTC
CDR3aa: CASSLEGARGYGYTF

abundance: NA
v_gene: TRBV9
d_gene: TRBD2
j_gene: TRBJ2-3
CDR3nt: TGTGCCAGCAGCGTAGAACGGACTAGCGGGAGTACAGATACGCAGTATTTT
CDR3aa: CASSVERTSGSTDTQYF

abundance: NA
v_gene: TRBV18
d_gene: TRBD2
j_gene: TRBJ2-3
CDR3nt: TGTGCCAGCTCGTCCGCCACTAGCGGGAGTGGCACAGATACGCAGTATTTT
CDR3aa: CASSSATSGSGTDTQYF

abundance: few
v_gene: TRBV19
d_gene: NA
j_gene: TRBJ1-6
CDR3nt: TGTGCCAGTAGTAAGGTGGACAGAGCGAATTCACCCCTCCACTTT
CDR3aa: CASSKVDRANSPLHF

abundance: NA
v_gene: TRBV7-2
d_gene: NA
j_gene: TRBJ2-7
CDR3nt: TGTGCCAGCAGCTTAAGAGGTATTTACGAGCAGTACTTC
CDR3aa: CASSLRGIYEQYF

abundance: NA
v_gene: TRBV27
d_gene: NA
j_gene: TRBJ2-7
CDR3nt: TGTGCCAGCAGCCGAGCAGGGGAGCCCTACGAGCAGTACTTC
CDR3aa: CASSRAGEPYEQYF

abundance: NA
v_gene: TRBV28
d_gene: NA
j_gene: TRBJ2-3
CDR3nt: TGTGCCAGCAGTCTATACTATGGAAGCACAGATACGCAGTATTTT
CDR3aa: CASSLYYGSTDTQYF

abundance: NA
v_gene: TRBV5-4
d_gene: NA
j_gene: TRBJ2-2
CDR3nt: TGTGCCAGCAGCTCTACAGACGGCACCGGGGAGCTGTTTTTT
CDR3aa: CASSSTDGTGELFF

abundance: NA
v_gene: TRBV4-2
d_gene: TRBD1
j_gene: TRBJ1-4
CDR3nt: TGTGCCAGCAGCCAAGTAACGGGGACAGGGGCAGTTGAAAAACTGTTTTTT
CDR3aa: CASSQVTGTGAVEKLFF

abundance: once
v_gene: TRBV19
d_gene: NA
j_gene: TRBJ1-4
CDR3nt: TGTGCCAGTAGATCGGGGGATTCTAATGAAAAACTGTTTTTT
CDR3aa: CASRSGDSNEKLFF

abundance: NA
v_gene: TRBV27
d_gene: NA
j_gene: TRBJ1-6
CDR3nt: TGTGCCAGCAGTCCCCAGGGAAAGGGCTATAATTCACCCCTCCACTTT
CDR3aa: CASSPQGKGYNSPLHF

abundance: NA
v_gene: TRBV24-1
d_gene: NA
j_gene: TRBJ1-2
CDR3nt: TGTGCCACCAGTGTCGGGAACTATGGCTACACCTTC
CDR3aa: CATSVGNYGYTF

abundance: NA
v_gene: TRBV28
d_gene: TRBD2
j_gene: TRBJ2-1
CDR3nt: TGTGCCGGGGGGGGTAGGTACAATGAGCAGTTCTTC
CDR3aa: CAGGGRYNEQFF

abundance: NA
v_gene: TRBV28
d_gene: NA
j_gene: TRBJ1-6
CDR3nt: TGTGCCAGCAGCATAGACAGTAACAATTCACCCCTCCACTTT
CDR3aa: CASSIDSNNSPLHF

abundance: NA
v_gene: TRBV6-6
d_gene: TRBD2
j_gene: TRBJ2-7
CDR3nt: TGTGCCAGCAGACTAGCGGGAGGCTCCTACGAGCAGTACTTC
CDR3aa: CASRLAGGSYEQYF